This T cell receptor (beta chain) was captured by sequencing in a study of blood T cell repertoires in COVID-19. Study in general: COVID-19 samples collected from the United States, Italy and Spain covered acute and convalescent phases.

The CDR3 is made up of 12 amino acids. V gave up 2 bases and J gave up 5 bases, with 6 bases separating them. Germline-derived CDR1 and CDR2 are LGHDT and YNNKEL (reference sequence). The protocol was immunoSEQ multiplex PCR, while the TCRdb copy is restricted to in-frame clones and leaves out a portion. The sample contains approximately 480,000 clones, 80% to 90% of which appear only once. The source is a young man with COVID-19, enrolled during active disease. Sequencing was performed on peripheral blood. This rearrangement joins TRBV3-1 (or the pseudogene TRBV3-2) to TRBJ1-1, with unresolved D. The CDR3 DNA follows: TGTGCCAGCAGCCAAACGGTGACTGAAGCTTTCTTT. Amino acid sequence: CASSQTVTEAFF.